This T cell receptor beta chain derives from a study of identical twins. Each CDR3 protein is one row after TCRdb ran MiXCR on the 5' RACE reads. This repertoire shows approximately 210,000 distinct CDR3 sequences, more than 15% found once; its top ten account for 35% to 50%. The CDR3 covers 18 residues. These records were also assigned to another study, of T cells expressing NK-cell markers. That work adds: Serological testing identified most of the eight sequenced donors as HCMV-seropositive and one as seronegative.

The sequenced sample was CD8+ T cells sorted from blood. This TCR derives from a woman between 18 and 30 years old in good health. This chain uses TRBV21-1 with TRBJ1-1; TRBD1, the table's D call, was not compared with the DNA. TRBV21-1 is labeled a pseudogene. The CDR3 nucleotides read TGTGCCAGCAGCCGCATGCAGGAGAGGGGGGTGGTGGAGGCTGAAGCTTTCTTT. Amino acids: CASSRMQERGVVEAEAFF.